Listed here are 19 T cell receptor beta chains from one sample, sequenced in a study of CD8 T cells in Susac syndrome. With random hexamers, reverse transcription was performed on about 0.5 to 1 ug of RNA. MiXCR was run by TCRdb on the immunoSEQ multiplex PCR reads, yielding one entry per CDR3 protein. The repertoire holds 100,000 to 150,000 distinct CDR3 sequences, around 94% seen once, with roughly 0.087% in the top ten. The sequenced sample consisted of CD4+ T cells from PBMCs. These receptors all come from a human donor in good health.

The chain combines TRBV6-9 with TRBJ2-7; D might be TRBD1 (5 bases). V lost 4 bases and J 3 bases, leaving 13 bases between the germline ends. The CDR3 contains 14 residues. CDR1 and CDR2 (germline): MNHGY, SVAAGI. The CDR3, as DNA: TGTGCCAGCAGTTGCCGGACACCTTACTACGAGCAGTACTTC. It translates to CASSCRTPYYEQYF.

The chain links TRBV6-6 to TRBJ2-3; D gene ambiguous. The CDR3 is made up of 15 amino acids. V gave up 5 bases and J gave up 3 bases, with 15 bases separating them. Germline CDR1 is MNHNY and CDR2 is SVGAGI (reference sequence). CDR3 DNA sequence: TGTGCCAGCAGTGCCCGTCGACCCGTGACAGATACGCAGTATTTT. Translation gives CASSARRPVTDTQYF.

This clonotype occurred once. This chain links TRBV2 with TRBJ1-1; D remains unclear. Germline assignment: CDR1 SNHLY and CDR2 FYNNEI. The V end lost 4 bases, the J end lost 7 bases, and 13 bases lay between the germline ends. CDR3 length: 13 amino acids. DNA of the CDR3: TGTGCCAGCAGTGTTAGGCAGGATGGTGAAGCTTTCTTT. Encoded protein: CASSVRQDGEAFF.

The chain carries TRBV7-9 and TRBJ1-5; D perhaps matches TRBD1 (5 bases). Germline CDR1 SEHNR, CDR2 FQNEAQ (reference sequence). Trimming took 0 bases from V and 1 from J, leaving 16 bases between them. This CDR3 comprises 18 residues. CDR3 in DNA: TGTGCCAGCAGCTTAGCGAGTGGGCCAGGGTGGAGCAATCAGCCCCAGCATTTT. Its protein product is CASSLASGPGWSNQPQHF.

V and J are TRBV2 and TRBJ1-5; weak D call: TRBD1 (6 bases). This CDR3 region has 14 residues. The V end lost 5 bases, the J end lost 1 base, and 9 bases lay between the germline ends. The V gene's germline CDR1 is SNHLY and CDR2 FYNNEI. The CDR3 bases are TGTGCCAGCAGTCTCGACAGGAGCAATCAGCCCCAGCATTTT. Encoded protein: CASSLDRSNQPQHF.

The chain uses TRBV7-9 and TRBJ1-6, with D hard to call. The length of the CDR3 is 13 residues. The germline V gene has CDR1 SEHNR and CDR2 FQNEAQ (reference sequence). The V end was cut by 9 bases, the J end by 7 bases, with 13 bases between. The CDR3 sequence is CASAGQPNSPLHF. In nucleotides, the CDR3 is TGTGCCAGTGCCGGGCAGCCAAATTCACCCCTCCACTTT.

The chain combines TRBV30 with TRBJ2-7; D tentatively fits TRBD1 or TRBD2 (6 bases each). Germline assignment: CDR1 GTSNPN and CDR2 SVGIG (reference sequence). The CDR3 is 13 amino acids. V lost 0 bases and J lost 5, with 11 bases in between. The CDR3 loop reads CAWSVLGGDEQYF. The CDR3 DNA follows: TGTGCCTGGAGTGTATTGGGGGGCGACGAGCAGTACTTC.

The chain links TRBV20-1 to TRBJ2-3; D unresolved. Looked up from germline, CDR1 is DFQATT and CDR2 is SNEGSKA (reference sequence). Deletions cut 0 bases from V and 0 bases from J, with 7 bases between. CDR3 length: 14 amino acids. As DNA, the CDR3 is TGCAGTGCTAGAGATAAGTCTAGCACAGATACGCAGTATTTT. This encodes CSARDKSSTDTQYF.

This chain uses TRBV7-2 with TRBJ2-7; 7 bases align to TRBD2. The length of the CDR3 is 15 residues. The germline CDR1 and CDR2 sequences are SGHTA and FQGNSA. Trimming cost V 5 bases and J 1 base; bases outside gene matches: 8. The CDR3 region has the DNA TGTGCCAGCAGCGAACCTAGCGGAGGGTCCTACGAGCAGTACTTC. Amino acids: CASSEPSGGSYEQYF.

The rearrangement joins TRBV6-1 to TRBJ2-5; D tentatively fits TRBD1 or TRBD2 (5 bases each). CDR1 and CDR2 (germline): MNHNS, SASEGT. The CDR3 runs to 13 residues. V lost 7 bases and J 2 bases, leaving 11 bases between the germline ends. The CDR3 DNA sequence: TGTGCCAGCACCCTGGGACCTCAAGAGACCCAGTACTTC. This gives the protein CASTLGPQETQYF.

The chain is built from TRBV20-1 and TRBJ1-2, with TRBD1 matching 8 bases. Germline trimming cut 0 bases from V and 7 bases from J; bases unmatched to any gene: 7. In germline, CDR1 is DFQATT, CDR2 SNEGSKA (reference sequence). The CDR3 is 14 amino acids. DNA for the CDR3: TGCAGTGCTAGAGATGGGGACAGGATTGGTGGCTACACCTTC. Protein product: CSARDGDRIGGYTF.

V and J are TRBV6-5 and TRBJ2-5; D perhaps matches TRBD2 (6 bases). V was cut by 3 bases and J by 5 bases, with 13 bases left in between. The CDR3 runs to 14 residues. CDR1 is MNHEY, CDR2 SVGAGI, per germline. The CDR3 bases are TGTGCCAGCAGTTATTGGGGGGATGGGGAGACCCAGTACTTC. Residues: CASSYWGDGETQYF.

This clonotype came up once. This chain connects TRBV20-1 to TRBJ1-2; D perhaps matches TRBD1 (5 bases). Per germline, CDR1 DFQATT and CDR2 SNEGSKA (reference sequence). Trimming pared 3 bases from V and 7 bases from J, leaving 12 bases between. The CDR3 extends over 12 amino acids. CDR3 nucleotides: TGCAGTGCTAGGGCAGGGACTCGTGGCTACACCTTC. Its translation: CSARAGTRGYTF.

This clonotype was counted a single time. The rearrangement joins TRBV9 to TRBJ2-1; D uncertain. The length of the CDR3 is 17 residues. Trimming removed 6 bases from V and 0 bases from J, with 19 bases in between. CDR1 is SGDLS and CDR2 is YYNGEE in the germline V gene. CDR3 bases: TGTGCCAGCACTGAAGCCTCCCGGGCCCCCTCCTACAATGAGCAGTTCTTC. It codes for CASTEASRAPSYNEQFF.

The V call is TRBV20-1, the J call TRBJ2-3; TRBD2 matches 9 bases. Germline V gene lookup returns CDR1 DFQATT and CDR2 SNEGSKA (reference sequence). The ends lost 6 bases at V and 2 bases at J; junction bases unmatched: 12. This CDR3 contains 16 residues. CDR3 sequence: CSASVYPSGITDTQYF. In nucleotides, the CDR3 is TGCAGTGCCAGTGTCTACCCTAGCGGGATCACAGATACGCAGTATTTT.

The rearrangement uses TRBV7-9 and TRBJ2-7; D possibly uses TRBD1 or TRBD2 (5 bases each). CDR3 length: 13 amino acids. The ends were cut back, 5 bases at V and 2 bases at J, with 10 bases in the middle. Germline V gives CDR1 SEHNR, CDR2 FQNEAQ (reference sequence). This CDR3 reads CASSHPGPYEQYF. Here the CDR3 DNA reads TGTGCCAGCAGCCATCCGGGACCCTACGAGCAGTACTTC. Full variable domain (rest looked up from reference TRBV7-9 and TRBJ2-7): DTGVSQNPRHKITKRGQNVTFRCDPISEHNRLYWYRQTLGQGPEFLTYFQNEAQLEKSRLLSDRFSAERPKGSFSTLEIQRTEQGDSAMYLCASSHPGPYEQYFGPGTRLTVT.

The chain uses TRBV10-3 and TRBJ2-1; 8 bases are shared with TRBD2. CDR1 ENHRY and CDR2 SYGVKD come from the germline V gene. This CDR3 has 16 residues. V dropped 2 bases and J dropped 3; count of bases not matched to a gene: 6. CDR3 in DNA: TGTGCCATCAGTGAGCCAGGACTAGCTGGCTACAATGAGCAGTTCTTC. Protein: CAISEPGLAGYNEQFF.

V gene TRBV20-1 combines with J gene TRBJ2-7; TRBD1 might be the D (5 bases). Germline loops: CDR1 DFQATT, CDR2 SNEGSKA (reference sequence). The germline V and J ends were trimmed by 6 bases and 5 bases, with 17 bases remaining between them. CDR3 size: 13 residues. CDR3 in amino acids: CSALRTSRDEQYF. The CDR3 region has the DNA TGCAGTGCCCTGCGGACGTCCAGGGACGAGCAGTACTTC.

The chain combines TRBV20-1 with TRBJ2-7; D gene ambiguous. CDR3 length: 14 residues. V was pared by 3 bases and J by 3 bases, with 15 bases between. The germline CDR1 and CDR2 sequences are DFQATT and SNEGSKA (reference sequence). The CDR3 protein is CSARKEFEDYEQYF. CDR3 nucleotides: TGCAGTGCTAGGAAAGAATTCGAGGACTACGAGCAGTACTTC.